Below, 27 T cell receptor beta chains from the same sample are listed, as sequenced in a study of blood T cell repertoires in COVID-19 (dated by TCRdb to the early 2020s). Receptors were amplified or captured by the immunoSEQ multiplex PCR assay. Drawn from immuneACCESS, this table holds only the in-frame rearrangements with V and J called that TCRdb kept. Clones are partly lost; checked studies trace under half to an unresolved V gene and leave the rest unexplained. The sample includes under 65,000 clones, with more than 60% observed a single time. The top ten constitute roughly 14% of the sample. Source material: peripheral blood. Receptor source: a woman in her 70s with acute or convalescent COVID-19.

The chain is built from TRBV4-1 and TRBJ2-3; TRBD2 aligns across 7 bases. Germline CDR1 MGHRA, CDR2 YSYEKL. With 4 bases clipped from V and 0 bases from J, the junction kept 10 bases outside the gene matches. This CDR3 is 17 amino acids long. The CDR3 loop reads CASSPSKWGGSTDTQYF. For the CDR3, the DNA is TGCGCCAGCAGCCCTAGCAAATGGGGGGGTAGCACAGATACGCAGTATTTT.

DNA for the CDR3: TGCGCCAGCAGCCCCGACGGGAATTCACCCCTCCACTTT. This sequence encodes CASSPDGNSPLHF. The V call is TRBV5-1, the J call TRBJ1-6; D is ambiguous. This CDR3 has 13 residues. Trimming cost V 4 bases and J 7 bases, with 9 bases left between them. Germline CDR1 and CDR2: SGHRS and YFSETQ.

The chain joins TRBV7-8 to TRBJ1-6; the match to TRBD1 covers 9 bases. From germline, CDR1 is SGHVS and CDR2 FQNEAQ. The CDR3 consists of 14 residues. The V segment lost 6 bases and the J segment 10 bases; nucleotides outside the gene matches: 7. CDR3 nucleotide sequence: TGTGCCAGCAGGTCACAGGGGGCATCGTCACCCCTCCACTTT. It translates to CASRSQGASSPLHF.

The gene calls are TRBV2 and TRBJ2-2, with TRBD2 identical over 8 bases. V lost 2 bases, J lost 5 bases, and 7 bases stayed unmatched. The CDR3 consists of 16 residues. The germline V gene encodes CDR1 SNHLY and CDR2 FYNNEI. The CDR3 DNA reads as TGTGCCAGCAGTGAAATCGGCGGGGGGTTAACCGGGGAGCTGTTTTTT. Its protein product is CASSEIGGGLTGELFF.

The genes are TRBV24-1 and TRBJ2-3; D unresolved. The CDR3 consists of 12 residues. V was clipped by 9 bases and J by 3 bases, with 9 bases between them. Germline lookup yields CDR1 KGHDR and CDR2 SFDVKD. Here the CDR3 DNA reads TGTGCCACCGCTAGTTTGACAGATACGCAGTATTTT. Its translation is CATASLTDTQYF.

The chain recombines TRBV5-1 with TRBJ1-3; D uncertain. CDR1 SGHRS and CDR2 YFSETQ come from the germline V gene. The CDR3 has 14 amino acids. The germline V and J ends were trimmed by 5 bases and 2 bases, with 11 bases remaining between them. CDR3 amino acids: CASSRDGTGNTIYF. In DNA form, the CDR3 reads TGCGCCAGCAGTCGAGACGGGACTGGAAACACCATATATTTT.

This chain joins TRBV7-3 and TRBJ2-7, with a weak D call TRBD1 (6 bases). Germline CDR1 reads SGHTA; CDR2 reads FQGTGA. The V end lost 2 bases, the J end lost 6 bases, and 17 bases lay between the germline ends. CDR3 size: 15 residues. The CDR3 sequence is CASSLLPGAPGEQYF. The CDR3 DNA is TGTGCCAGCAGCTTACTGCCAGGGGCCCCGGGCGAGCAGTACTTC.

The V call is TRBV18, the J call TRBJ1-6; TRBD1 matches at 8 bases. With 6 bases clipped from V and 4 bases from J, the junction kept 5 bases outside the gene matches. This CDR3 contains 15 residues. Germline-derived CDR1 and CDR2 are KGHSH and LQKENI. CDR3 protein: CASSPGTGYNSPLHF. CDR3 DNA sequence: TGTGCCAGCTCCCCCGGGACAGGTTATAATTCACCCCTCCACTTT.

The chain has TRBV18 and TRBJ2-3; 9 bases fit TRBD2. The CDR3 contains 16 residues. CDR1 and CDR2 (germline): KGHSH, LQKENI. The V gene end was trimmed by 2 bases and the J gene end by 4 bases; junction bases not matched to a gene: 7. DNA for the CDR3: TGTGCCAGCTCACCAGGGAAGCGGGGGGCCCCAGATACGCAGTATTTT. Protein product: CASSPGKRGAPDTQYF.

The rearrangement joins TRBV29-1 to TRBJ1-5, with a weak D call TRBD1 (5 bases). The CDR3 spans 15 residues. Trimming took off 7 bases at V and 6 bases at J, with 22 bases between the two ends. From germline, CDR1 is SQVTM and CDR2 ANQGSEA. The CDR3 DNA reads TGCAGCGCCATGACCTCGTCGGGGGTGGGTCAGCCCCAGCATTTT. Encoded protein: CSAMTSSGVGQPQHF.

V is TRBV19 and J is TRBJ1-6; D is perhaps TRBD1 (5 bases). Trimming stripped 1 base from V and 5 bases from J, with 9 bases between. The V gene's germline CDR1 is LNHDA and CDR2 SQIVND (reference sequence). The CDR3 contains 15 residues. This CDR3 reads CASSIAGGNNSPLHF. For the CDR3, the DNA is TGTGCCAGTAGTATAGCCGGGGGAAATAATTCACCCCTCCACTTT.

V gene TRBV6-5 combines with J gene TRBJ1-6; 7 positions match TRBD1. After removal of 2 bases from V and 9 bases from J, the junction contained 4 bases not matched to a gene. The CDR3 is made up of 14 amino acids. CDR1 is MNHEY and CDR2 is SVGAGI in the germline V gene. The CDR3 is CASSYPAGGSPLHF. The CDR3 bases are TGTGCCAGCAGTTACCCGGCAGGGGGTTCACCCCTCCACTTT.

This clone appeared once. V gene TRBV19 combines with J gene TRBJ1-1, with unresolved D. Germline lookup yields CDR1 LNHDA and CDR2 SQIVND (reference sequence). The V and J ends lost 4 bases and 5 bases respectively, with 20 bases between them. This CDR3 is built from 16 residues. The CDR3 nucleotides read TGTGCCAGTAGTACCCCACCCCCGAGTCGAGGGACTGAAGCTTTCTTT. Translated, it gives CASSTPPPSRGTEAFF.

V usage is TRBV5-4 and J usage is TRBJ2-1, with 7 bases fitting TRBD1. Germline CDR1 SGHNT, CDR2 YYREEE (reference sequence). There are 16 residues in the CDR3. The V and J ends lost 1 base and 5 bases, in that order; junction bases with no gene match: 9. This chain's CDR3 is CASSLLGQGVNNEQFF. The CDR3 DNA is TGTGCCAGCAGCTTGTTAGGGCAGGGGGTTAACAATGAGCAGTTCTTC.

V is TRBV7-9 and J is TRBJ2-1; 9 positions match TRBD2. V shed 5 bases and J 14 bases; nucleotides not matched to a gene: 10. Germline V gives CDR1 SEHNR, CDR2 FQNEAQ (reference sequence). The length of the CDR3 is 13 residues. CDR3 amino acids: CASSPGNSGGEFF. In DNA, the CDR3 is TGTGCCAGCAGCCCCGGGAATAGCGGGGGCGAGTTCTTC.

In this sample, this clone turned up once. The rearrangement links TRBV10-2 to TRBJ1-1; D remains unclear. CDR1 and CDR2 from the germline V gene are WSHSY and SAAADI. The length of the CDR3 is 13 residues. V lost 4 bases, J lost 3 bases, and 9 bases lay in between. CDR3 DNA: TGCGCCAGCAGTGCGGAGGGAGACACTGAAGCTTTCTTT. Amino acids: CASSAEGDTEAFF.

This chain links TRBV30 with TRBJ1-1; TRBD1 aligns across 8 bases. The germline CDR1 and CDR2 sequences are GTSNPN and SVGIG (reference sequence). The CDR3 consists of 14 residues. With V trimmed by 4 bases and J by 4 bases, 8 bases remained unmatched. In DNA, the CDR3 is TGTGCCTGGACTATCACAGGGGGGGGCACTGAAGCTTTCTTT. Amino acid sequence: CAWTITGGGTEAFF.

This clone was counted only a few times. The CDR3 here is CASSEAPGQNQPQHF. The CDR3 nucleotides are TGTGCCAGCAGTGAAGCTCCGGGACAGAATCAGCCCCAGCATTTT. The V and J genes are TRBV6-1 and TRBJ1-5, with TRBD1 identical over 7 bases. This CDR3 comprises 15 residues. V shed 0 bases and J 4 bases; nucleotides not matched to a gene: 3. CDR1 and CDR2 from the germline V gene are MNHNS and SASEGT.

This chain uses TRBV30 with TRBJ1-5; D remains unclear. Germline V gives CDR1 GTSNPN, CDR2 SVGIG (reference sequence). V dropped 0 bases and J dropped 3 bases, with 6 bases sitting between them. This CDR3 spans 13 amino acids. The CDR3 here is CAWSVNFNQPQHF. The CDR3 region has the DNA TGTGCCTGGAGTGTCAACTTCAATCAGCCCCAGCATTTT.

The genes are TRBV3-1 (or the pseudogene TRBV3-2) and TRBJ2-7; TRBD1 aligns across 9 bases. Germline V CDR1 and CDR2: LGHDT, YNNKEL (reference sequence). V dropped 4 bases and J dropped 2; count of bases not matched to a gene: 6. The CDR3 consists of 15 residues. Here the CDR3 DNA reads TGTGCCAGCAGCCCTGGACAGGGGCCAACCTACGAGCAGTACTTC. It codes for CASSPGQGPTYEQYF.

The CDR3 protein is CASSDEGMRNSPLHF. Here the CDR3 DNA reads TGTGCCAGCAGCGACGAGGGAATGAGAAATTCACCCCTCCACTTT. This rearrangement joins TRBV7-9 to TRBJ1-6; D uncertain. Looked up from germline, CDR1 is SEHNR and CDR2 is FQNEAQ (reference sequence). The CDR3 totals 15 residues. Trimming took off 5 bases at V and 7 bases at J, with 15 bases between the two ends.

The J gene is TRBJ1-5, the V gene TRBV18, with 10 bases that match TRBD1. The CDR3 length is 17 residues. The trim removed 6 bases at V and 4 bases at J, leaving 12 bases unmatched. In germline, CDR1 is KGHSH, CDR2 LQKENI. In DNA, the CDR3 is TGTGCCAGCTCTCCCGGGAGGACAGGGGGAGGTAATCAGCCCCAGCATTTT. As protein: CASSPGRTGGGNQPQHF.

This clone counts as medium-sized. The genes are TRBV3-1 (or the pseudogene TRBV3-2) and TRBJ1-1; D uncertain. V shed 0 bases and J shed 10 bases, with 6 bases lying between them. The CDR3 sequence is 11 residues long. The germline gives CDR1 LGHDT, CDR2 YNNKEL (reference sequence). Here the CDR3 DNA reads TGTGCCAGCAGCCAAGAGACAAGAGCTTTCTTT. It translates to CASSQETRAFF.

This rearrangement joins TRBV11-2 to TRBJ1-2, with 9 bases lining up with TRBD1. Germline-derived CDR1 and CDR2 are SGHAT and FQNNGV. The trim removed 5 bases at V and 8 bases at J, leaving 9 bases unmatched. This CDR3 is built from 14 residues. CDR3 DNA sequence: TGTGCCAGCAGCAAACCGGACAGGGGTGACGGCTACACCTTC. Translation gives CASSKPDRGDGYTF. The variable domain in full, with the rest retrieved from reference TRBV11-2 and TRBJ1-2, is EAGVAQSPRYKIIEKRQSVAFWCNPISGHATLYWYQQILGQGPKLLIQFQNNGVVDDSQLPKDRFSAERLKGVDSTLKIQPAKLEDSAVYLCASSKPDRGDGYTFGSGTRLTVV.

The chain couples TRBV6-1 to TRBJ2-3; D uncertain. Looked up from germline, CDR1 is MNHNS and CDR2 is SASEGT. This CDR3 comprises 13 residues. V was trimmed by 3 bases and J by 0 bases, leaving 4 bases between them. CDR3: CASSDRSTDTQYF. The CDR3 nucleotides are TGTGCCAGCAGTGACAGGAGCACAGATACGCAGTATTTT.

The rearrangement links TRBV7-3 to TRBJ2-5; possibly TRBD2 for D (6 bases). Trimming took 4 bases from V and 5 from J, leaving 20 bases between them. Per the germline V gene, CDR1 is SGHTA and CDR2 is FQGTGA. The length of the CDR3 is 16 residues. In DNA form, the CDR3 reads TGTGCCAGCAGCTCCACGCGGGGAACGGGGAAGGAGACCCAGTACTTC. This translates into CASSSTRGTGKETQYF.

The chain joins TRBV5-1 to TRBJ2-3; 7 bases are a match to TRBD2. This CDR3 region has 15 residues. Trimming cost V 4 bases and J 0 bases; bases outside gene matches: 5. Germline V CDR1 and CDR2: SGHRS, YFSETQ. CDR3 in amino acids: CASSRDYLSTDTQYF. CDR3 sequence (DNA): TGCGCCAGCAGCAGGGACTACTTAAGCACAGATACGCAGTATTTT.